Below, 17 T cell receptor beta chains from the same sample are listed, as sequenced in a study of beta chain features in type 1 diabetes. What was sequenced were expressed TCRB transcripts, since all of the isolated RNA had been reverse transcribed. TCRdb's table, derived via immunoSEQ multiplex PCR, lists solely in-frame clones and lacks some. This sample has around 340,000 clones; around 20% occur once, and the top ten carry 0.044%. Sequenced material: naive CD4+ T cells from blood. These receptors came from a woman aged 18-29 years in good health.

A few counts support this clone. The sample holds other DNA sequences that translate to the same CDR3. The chain carries TRBV29-1 and TRBJ1-1; D unclear. The germline gives CDR1 SQVTM, CDR2 ANQGSEA. Between the trimmed V and J ends, which lost 3 bases and 1 base, there was a span of 6 bases. The CDR3 sequence is 12 residues long. The CDR3 bases are TGCAGCGTTGACAGAGGGAACACTGAAGCTTTCTTT. This encodes CSVDRGNTEAFF.

The V gene is TRBV30, the J gene TRBJ1-6, with TRBD1 identical over 8 bases. V trimming: 2 bases; J trimming: 4 bases; junction bases outside the gene matches: 10. Per germline, CDR1 GTSNPN and CDR2 SVGIG (reference sequence). There are 17 residues in the CDR3. The CDR3 protein is CAWSRGTGGPYNSPLHF. The CDR3 DNA reads as TGTGCCTGGAGTAGAGGAACAGGGGGGCCTTATAATTCACCCCTCCACTTT.

The chain links TRBV7-9 to TRBJ2-7; 9 bases match TRBD1. V shed 7 bases, J shed 5 bases, and the junction held 15 bases outside the gene matches. Germline CDR1 is SEHNR and CDR2 is FQNEAQ (reference sequence). The CDR3 spans 16 residues. The CDR3 is CASTTGGGVRVHEQYF. CDR3 DNA sequence: TGTGCCAGCACCACAGGGGGCGGGGTACGCGTCCACGAGCAGTACTTC. Full variable domain (rest looked up from reference TRBV7-9 and TRBJ2-7): DTGVSQNPRHKITKRGQNVTFRCDPISEHNRLYWYRQTLGQGPEFLTYFQNEAQLEKSRLLSDRFSAERPKGSFSTLEIQRTEQGDSAMYLCASTTGGGVRVHEQYFGPGTRLTVT.

This clone was observed a handful of times. J is TRBJ2-7 and V is TRBV19; 9 bases line up with TRBD1. Germline V CDR1 and CDR2: LNHDA, SQIVND (reference sequence). This CDR3 is built from 14 residues. Trimming at V came to 3 bases and at J to 5 bases, leaving 5 bases not matched to a gene. The CDR3: CASSIWDRVHEQYF. The CDR3 DNA reads TGTGCCAGTAGTATTTGGGACAGGGTCCACGAGCAGTACTTC.

This clone turned up a few times. This chain joins TRBV5-4 and TRBJ1-1; maybe TRBD1 (6 bases). The V end lost 4 bases, the J end lost 5 bases, and 18 bases lay between the germline ends. CDR1 is SGHNT and CDR2 is YYREEE in the germline V gene (reference sequence). The CDR3 has 15 residues. The CDR3 nucleotides are TGTGCCAGCAGCGGCCCCCCAGTCAGGGGAACTGAAGCTTTCTTT. The encoded protein is CASSGPPVRGTEAFF.

This clone was found a few times. The chain links TRBV5-1 to TRBJ2-3, with 8 bases matching TRBD2. The CDR3 spans 15 residues. The V gene's germline CDR1 is SGHRS and CDR2 YFSETQ. V dropped 4 bases and J dropped 5; count of bases not matched to a gene: 9. CDR3 amino acids: CASSPPAGGRDTQYF. CDR3 sequence (DNA): TGCGCCAGCAGCCCACCCGCGGGGGGACGAGATACGCAGTATTTT. The entire variable domain, with the rest obtained from reference TRBV5-1 and TRBJ2-3, is as follows: KAGVTQTPRYLIKTRGQQVTLSCSPISGHRSVSWYQQTPGQGLQFLFEYFSETQRNKGNFPGRFSGRQFSNSRSEMNVSTLELGDSALYLCASSPPAGGRDTQYFGPGTRLTVL.

The chain carries TRBV10-2 and TRBJ1-1, with D perhaps TRBD1 (6 bases). The CDR3 contains 14 residues. CDR1 is WSHSY and CDR2 is SAAADI in the germline V gene. The V end lost 6 bases, the J end lost 1 base, and 12 bases lay between the germline ends. This CDR3 reads CASSPGQWNTEAFF. CDR3 DNA sequence: TGCGCCAGCAGCCCCGGACAGTGGAACACTGAAGCTTTCTTT.

This clone was seen only a few times. The chain joins TRBV5-1 to TRBJ2-1; TRBD1 is a possible D gene (6 bases). V lost 4 bases, J lost 8 bases, and 13 bases lay in between. CDR1 SGHRS and CDR2 YFSETQ come from the germline V gene. The CDR3 contains 13 residues. The CDR3 region is CASSPPGVDEQFF. Here the CDR3 DNA reads TGCGCCAGCAGCCCTCCAGGGGTCGATGAGCAGTTCTTC.

This clone was recorded a few times. The V call is TRBV7-9, the J call TRBJ2-1; 7 bases align to TRBD2. CDR3 size: 15 residues. The trim removed 1 base at V and 5 bases at J, leaving 5 bases unmatched. The germline CDR1 and CDR2 sequences are SEHNR and FQNEAQ (reference sequence). For the CDR3, the DNA is TGTGCCAGCAGCTTAGATTGGCTAGCGGACAATGAGCAGTTCTTC. As protein: CASSLDWLADNEQFF.

This clone was observed a few times. The rearrangement joins TRBV30 to TRBJ1-5, with D hard to call. CDR3 length: 14 amino acids. V lost 1 base and J 4 bases, leaving 11 bases between the germline ends. Germline values: CDR1 GTSNPN, CDR2 SVGIG (reference sequence). The CDR3 coding sequence is TGTGCCTGGAGTGAGGCAGGAGGGAATCAGCCCCAGCATTTT. It yields the protein CAWSEAGGNQPQHF. The full variable domain, in which reference TRBV30 and TRBJ1-5 provide the parts outside the CDR3, is SQTIHQWPATLVQPVGSPLSLECTVEGTSNPNLYWYRQAAGRGLQLLFYSVGIGQISSEVPQNLSASRPQDRQFILSSKKLLLSDSGFYLCAWSEAGGNQPQHFGDGTRLSIL.

This clone occurred a few times. The chain is built from TRBV7-9 and TRBJ2-7, with 8 bases matching TRBD1. CDR3 length: 16 residues. CDR1 and CDR2 from the germline V gene are SEHNR and FQNEAQ (reference sequence). After removal of 4 bases from V and 0 bases from J, the junction contained 8 bases not matched to a gene. In nucleotides, the CDR3 is TGTGCCAGCAGCTCGGGGACAGGCCGGCACTCCTACGAGCAGTACTTC. It specifies CASSSGTGRHSYEQYF.

In its sample, this clone was seen once. The chain employs TRBV2 and TRBJ1-1, with TRBD1 identical over 9 bases. The CDR3 is 13 residues long. Germline assignment: CDR1 SNHLY and CDR2 FYNNEI. The J segment lost 7 bases and the V segment lost 1 base, leaving 1 base of the junction unmatched. CDR3 in amino acids: CASSEETGGEAFF. The CDR3 coding sequence is TGTGCCAGCAGTGAAGAGACAGGGGGTGAAGCTTTCTTT.

V usage is TRBV2 and J usage is TRBJ1-2; D may be TRBD1 (6 bases). Germline V gene sequence: CDR1 SNHLY, CDR2 FYNNEI. The CDR3 runs 13 residues. Trimming removed 8 bases at V and 5 bases at J, with 15 bases between. CDR3 region: CASSVGQRYGYTF. The CDR3 region has the DNA TGTGCCAGCTCAGTCGGACAGAGATATGGCTACACCTTC.

V gene TRBV7-9 combines with J gene TRBJ1-2; 7 bases fit TRBD1. J was trimmed by 3 bases and V by 1 base; bases with no gene match: 5. Germline CDR1 and CDR2: SEHNR and FQNEAQ (reference sequence). This CDR3 is built from 15 residues. The CDR3 region has the DNA TGTGCCAGCAGCTTAGGACAGGGTAGTGACTATGGCTACACCTTC. Translated, it gives CASSLGQGSDYGYTF. The complete variable domain, with remaining parts taken from reference TRBV7-9 and TRBJ1-2, reads DTGVSQNPRHKITKRGQNVTFRCDPISEHNRLYWYRQTLGQGPEFLTYFQNEAQLEKSRLLSDRFSAERPKGSFSTLEIQRTEQGDSAMYLCASSLGQGSDYGYTFGSGTRLTVV.

A few counts support this clone. The chain recombines TRBV30 with TRBJ2-3; 10 bases are a match to TRBD2. Germline assignment: CDR1 GTSNPN and CDR2 SVGIG (reference sequence). Trimming cost V 5 bases and J 5 bases; bases outside gene matches: 16. This CDR3 contains 17 residues. The CDR3 here is CAWLRGGLAGVGDTQYF. The CDR3 coding sequence is TGTGCCTGGCTACGGGGAGGGCTAGCGGGGGTAGGAGATACGCAGTATTTT.

The gene calls are TRBV10-3 and TRBJ2-4, with 8 positions matching TRBD2. V gave up 3 bases and J gave up 5 bases; unmatched junction bases: 0. The CDR3 consists of 13 residues. CDR1 ENHRY and CDR2 SYGVKD come from the germline V gene. The CDR3 sequence: CAISELAENIQYF. The CDR3 DNA is TGTGCCATCAGTGAACTAGCGGAAAACATTCAGTACTTC.

This clone was seen a handful of times. The V gene is TRBV29-1, the J gene TRBJ2-2; 7 bases agree with TRBD2. V shed 6 bases and J 3 bases; nucleotides not matched to a gene: 10. In germline, CDR1 is SQVTM, CDR2 ANQGSEA. The CDR3 contains 15 residues. CDR3 sequence reads: CSVTQAGRYTGELFF. CDR3 coding DNA: TGCAGCGTGACTCAAGCGGGGCGCTACACCGGGGAGCTGTTTTTT.